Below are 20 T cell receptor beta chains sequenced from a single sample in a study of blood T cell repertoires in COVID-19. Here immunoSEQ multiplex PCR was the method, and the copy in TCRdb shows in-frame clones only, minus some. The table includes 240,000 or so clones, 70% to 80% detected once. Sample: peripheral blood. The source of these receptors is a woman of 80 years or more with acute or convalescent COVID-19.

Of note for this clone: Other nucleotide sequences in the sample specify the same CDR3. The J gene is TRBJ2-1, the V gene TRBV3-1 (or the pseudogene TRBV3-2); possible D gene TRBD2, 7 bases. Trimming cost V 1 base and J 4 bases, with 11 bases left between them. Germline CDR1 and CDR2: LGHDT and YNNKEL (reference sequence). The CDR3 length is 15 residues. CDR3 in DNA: TGTGCCAGCAGCCAAGGGGGGGGCTTATACAATGAGCAGTTCTTC. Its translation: CASSQGGGLYNEQFF.

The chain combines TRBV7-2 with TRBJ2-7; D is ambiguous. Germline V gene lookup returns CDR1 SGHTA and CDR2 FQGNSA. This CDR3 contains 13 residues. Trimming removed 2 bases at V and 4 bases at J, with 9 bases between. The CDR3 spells CASSLNWRYEQYF. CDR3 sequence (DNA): TGTGCCAGCAGCTTAAACTGGAGATACGAGCAGTACTTC.

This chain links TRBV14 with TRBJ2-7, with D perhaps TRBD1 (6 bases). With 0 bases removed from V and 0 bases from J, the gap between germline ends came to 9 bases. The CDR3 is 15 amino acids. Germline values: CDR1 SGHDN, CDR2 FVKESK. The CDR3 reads CASSQEGAGSYEQYF. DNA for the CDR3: TGTGCCAGCAGCCAAGAGGGGGCTGGCTCCTACGAGCAGTACTTC.

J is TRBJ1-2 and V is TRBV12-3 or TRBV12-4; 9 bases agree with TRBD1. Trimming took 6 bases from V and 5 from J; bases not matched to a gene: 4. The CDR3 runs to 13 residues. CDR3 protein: CASSQQGAYGYTF. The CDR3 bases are TGTGCCAGCAGCCAACAGGGGGCGTATGGCTACACCTTC.

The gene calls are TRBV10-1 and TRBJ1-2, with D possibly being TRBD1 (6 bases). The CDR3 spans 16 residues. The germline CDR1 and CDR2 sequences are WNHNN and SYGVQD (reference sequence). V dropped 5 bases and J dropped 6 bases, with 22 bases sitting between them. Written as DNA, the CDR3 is TGCGCCAGCAGTCAACGAGAACAGGGCATCGCACATGGCTACACCTTC. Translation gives CASSQREQGIAHGYTF.

This chain's CDR3 is CASSLYRETEAFF. CDR3 sequence (DNA): TGTGCCAGCAGCCTATACAGGGAAACTGAAGCTTTCTTT. The chain is built from TRBV27 and TRBJ1-1, with a possible D match to TRBD1 (6 bases). CDR1 and CDR2 (germline): MNHEY, SMNVEV (reference sequence). This CDR3 contains 13 residues. V gave up 6 bases and J gave up 5 bases, with 13 bases separating them.

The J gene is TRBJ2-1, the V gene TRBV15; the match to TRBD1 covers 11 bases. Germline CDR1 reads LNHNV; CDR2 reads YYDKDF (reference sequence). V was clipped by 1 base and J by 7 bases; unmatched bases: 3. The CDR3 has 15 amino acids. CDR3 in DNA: TGTGCCACCAGCAGAGTAAGGGACAGGGGGAATGAGCAGTTCTTC. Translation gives CATSRVRDRGNEQFF. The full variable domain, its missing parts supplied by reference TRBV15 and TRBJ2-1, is DAMVIQNPRYQVTQFGKPVTLSCSQTLNHNVMYWYQQKSSQAPKLLFHYYDKDFNNEADTPDNFQSRRPNTSFCFLDIRSPGLGDTAMYLCATSRVRDRGNEQFFGPGTRLTVL.

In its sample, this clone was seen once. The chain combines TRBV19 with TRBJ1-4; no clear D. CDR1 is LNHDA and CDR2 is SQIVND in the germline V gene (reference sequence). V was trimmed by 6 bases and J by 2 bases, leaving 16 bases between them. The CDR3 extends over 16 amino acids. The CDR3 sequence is CASRKISGRTNEKLFF. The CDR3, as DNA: TGTGCCAGTAGGAAAATCTCAGGCCGCACTAATGAAAAACTGTTTTTT.

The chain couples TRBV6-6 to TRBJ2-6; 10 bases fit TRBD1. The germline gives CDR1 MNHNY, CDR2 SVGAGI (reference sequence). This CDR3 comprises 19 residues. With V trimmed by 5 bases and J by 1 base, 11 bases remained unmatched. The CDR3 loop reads CASSPKGQGFDSGANVLTF. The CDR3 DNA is TGTGCCAGCAGTCCAAAGGGACAGGGGTTCGATTCTGGGGCCAACGTCCTGACTTTC.

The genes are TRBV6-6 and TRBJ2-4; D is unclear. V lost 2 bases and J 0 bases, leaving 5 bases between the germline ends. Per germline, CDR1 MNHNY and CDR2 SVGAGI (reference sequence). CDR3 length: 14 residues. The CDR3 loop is CASSYELAKNIQYF. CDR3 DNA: TGTGCCAGCAGTTACGAGCTAGCCAAAAACATTCAGTACTTC.

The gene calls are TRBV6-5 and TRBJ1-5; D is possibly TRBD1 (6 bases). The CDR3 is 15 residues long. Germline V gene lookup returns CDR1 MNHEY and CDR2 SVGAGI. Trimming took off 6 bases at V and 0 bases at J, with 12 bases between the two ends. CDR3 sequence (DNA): TGTGCCAGCAGCTTGACAGGAGATAGCAATCAGCCCCAGCATTTT. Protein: CASSLTGDSNQPQHF.

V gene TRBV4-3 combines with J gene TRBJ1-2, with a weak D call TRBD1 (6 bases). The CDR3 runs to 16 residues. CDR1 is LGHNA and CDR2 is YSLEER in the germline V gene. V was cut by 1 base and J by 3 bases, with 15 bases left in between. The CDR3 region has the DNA TGCGCCAGCAGCCAAGCGATCAGGGGCAGAGACTATGGCTACACCTTC. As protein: CASSQAIRGRDYGYTF.

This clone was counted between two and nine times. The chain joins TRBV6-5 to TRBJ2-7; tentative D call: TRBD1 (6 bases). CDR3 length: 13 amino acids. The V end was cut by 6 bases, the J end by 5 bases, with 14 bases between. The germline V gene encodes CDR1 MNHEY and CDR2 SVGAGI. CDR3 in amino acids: CASRAGTLNEQYF. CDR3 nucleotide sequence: TGTGCCAGCAGAGCCGGGACATTAAACGAGCAGTACTTC.

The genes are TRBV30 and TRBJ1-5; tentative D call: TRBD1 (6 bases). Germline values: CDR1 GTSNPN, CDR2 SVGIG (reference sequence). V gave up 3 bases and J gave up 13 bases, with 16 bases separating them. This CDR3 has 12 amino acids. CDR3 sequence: CAWSEGQTSQHF. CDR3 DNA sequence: TGTGCCTGGAGCGAAGGACAGACCTCTCAGCATTTT.

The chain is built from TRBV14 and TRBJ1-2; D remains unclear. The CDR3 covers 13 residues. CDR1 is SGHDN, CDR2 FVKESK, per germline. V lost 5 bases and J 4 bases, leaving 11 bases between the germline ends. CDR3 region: CASSYPRSYGYTF. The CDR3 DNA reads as TGTGCCAGCAGCTACCCCCGCAGCTATGGCTACACCTTC.

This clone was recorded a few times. The CDR3 region is CASSVQRAGELFF. CDR3 nucleotide sequence: TGTGCCAGCAGCGTACAGCGGGCCGGGGAGCTGTTTTTT. The chain carries TRBV7-2 and TRBJ2-2; D may be TRBD2 (6 bases). V was pared by 5 bases and J by 6 bases, with 10 bases between. CDR1 is SGHTA, CDR2 FQGNSA, per germline. The CDR3 totals 13 residues.

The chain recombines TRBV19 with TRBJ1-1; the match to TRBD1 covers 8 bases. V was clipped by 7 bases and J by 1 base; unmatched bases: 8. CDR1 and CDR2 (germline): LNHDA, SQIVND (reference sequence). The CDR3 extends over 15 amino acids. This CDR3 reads CASTLGGTGNTEAFF. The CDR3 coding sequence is TGTGCCAGTACCCTAGGAGGGACAGGGAACACTGAAGCTTTCTTT.

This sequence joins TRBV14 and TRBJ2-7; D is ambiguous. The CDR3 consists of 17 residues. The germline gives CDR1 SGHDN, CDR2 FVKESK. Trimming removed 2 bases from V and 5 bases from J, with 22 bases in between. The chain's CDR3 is CASSQPVARHTHHEQYF. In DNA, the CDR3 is TGTGCCAGCAGCCAACCTGTTGCCAGACACACGCACCACGAGCAGTACTTC.

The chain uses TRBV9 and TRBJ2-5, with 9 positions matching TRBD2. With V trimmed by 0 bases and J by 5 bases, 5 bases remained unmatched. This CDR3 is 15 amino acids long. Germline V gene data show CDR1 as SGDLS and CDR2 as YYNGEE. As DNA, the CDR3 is TGTGCCAGCAGCGTAGATAGCGGGGGAGGGGAGACCCAGTACTTC. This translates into CASSVDSGGGETQYF.

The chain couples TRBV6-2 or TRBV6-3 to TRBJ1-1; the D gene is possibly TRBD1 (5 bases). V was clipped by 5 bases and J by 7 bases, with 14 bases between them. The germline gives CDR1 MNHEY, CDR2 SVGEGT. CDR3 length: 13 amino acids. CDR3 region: CASSPSGGIEAFF. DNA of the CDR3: TGTGCCAGCAGTCCGTCTGGGGGGATTGAAGCTTTCTTT.